This is a list of T cell receptor beta chains from one sample in a study of spatial heterogeneity in lung cancer. TCRdb passed the 5' RACE reads through MiXCR, listing each CDR3 protein once. Of about 11,000 distinct CDR3 sequences listed, about 18% were seen once; the top ten hold approximately 52%. Source: PBMCs, taken at surgery. These receptors originate from a male donor with early-stage non-small cell lung cancer. The CDR3 runs from the conserved cysteine through the conserved F or W. A D gene is named only where the DNA matches it firmly. Where a row states a size, it is once, few, many or the class of an expanded clone; other rows omit it.

d_call	v_call	j_call	clone_size	cdr3_aa	cdr3_nt
TRBD1	TRBV18	TRBJ1-5	many	CASSPTRTGGIGNQPQHF	TGTGCCAGCTCACCAACCCGGACAGGGGGAATCGGGAATCAGCCCCAGCATTTT
TRBD2	TRBV2	TRBJ2-7	few	CASSELARGEGEQYF	TGTGCCAGCAGTGAACTAGCTCGAGGGGAGGGCGAGCAGTACTTC
TRBD2	TRBV7-7	TRBJ2-5	NA	CASSLVGGGLAGAETQYF	TGTGCTAGCAGCTTAGTCGGGGGCGGACTAGCGGGAGCAGAGACCCAGTACTTC
NA	TRBV11-2	TRBJ2-7	NA	CASSHRGAGTYEQYF	TGTGCCAGCAGCCATCGGGGGGCAGGAACCTACGAGCAGTACTTC
NA	TRBV6-1	TRBJ1-1	few	CASSVQGMNTEAFF	TGTGCCAGCAGCGTCCAGGGAATGAACACTGAAGCTTTCTTT
NA	TRBV10-2	TRBJ2-4	many	CASISSIEPAKNIQYF	TGCGCCAGCATTTCCTCGATCGAGCCAGCCAAAAACATTCAGTACTTC
NA	TRBV10-2	TRBJ2-1	NA	CASSLTENNEQFF	TGCGCCAGCAGTTTAACAGAGAACAATGAGCAGTTCTTC
NA	TRBV4-1	TRBJ2-5	many	CASSQDPSKTQYF	TGCGCCAGCAGCCAAGACCCAAGTAAGACCCAGTACTTC
NA	TRBV11-2	TRBJ2-1	NA	CASSFQGGSYNEQFF	TGTGCCAGCAGCTTCCAGGGGGGGTCCTACAATGAGCAGTTCTTC
NA	TRBV2	TRBJ2-1	few	CASTWGKNEQFF	TGTGCCAGCACCTGGGGGAAGAATGAGCAGTTCTTC
NA	TRBV10-1	TRBJ1-1	NA	CASSVGGRRAEAFF	TGCGCCAGCAGTGTCGGAGGGCGCCGGGCTGAAGCTTTCTTT
NA	TRBV7-2	TRBJ2-3	many	CASSLSAAGIRGVADTQYF	TGTGCCAGCAGCTTAAGTGCGGCAGGGATACGAGGAGTGGCAGATACGCAGTATTTT
NA	TRBV28	TRBJ1-5	many	CASSFLTGSPQHF	TGTGCCAGCAGTTTCCTTACCGGGTCCCCCCAGCATTTT
NA	TRBV5-1	TRBJ2-3	NA	CASSLEGTASTDTQYF	TGCGCCAGCAGCTTGGAAGGGACTGCTAGCACAGATACGCAGTATTTT
NA	TRBV29-1	TRBJ1-1	many	CSVHGWGASDTEAFF	TGCAGCGTCCACGGTTGGGGGGCTAGTGACACTGAAGCTTTCTTT
TRBD1	TRBV6-1	TRBJ1-2	few	CASSPQGATNYGYTF	TGTGCCAGCAGTCCACAGGGGGCTACTAACTATGGCTACACCTTC